This T cell receptor (beta chain) was retrieved from a study of early T cells in non-severe SARS-CoV-2 infection. On the study more broadly: Sequencing of bulk RNA from unsorted whole blood was done, without chain pairing.

TCRdb reanalysed the 5' RACE reads using MiXCR and keeps one entry per CDR3 protein. Of 40,000 to 55,000 distinct CDR3 sequences in the sample, more than 10% were seen once. The CDR3 is made up of 14 amino acids. After removal of 2 bases from V and 3 bases from J, the junction contained 0 bases not matched to a gene. Germline assignment: CDR1 MNHEY and CDR2 SVGAGI. This chain connects TRBV6-5 to TRBJ2-5, with 10 bases identical to TRBD2. Input material: whole blood. This TCR derives from an adult who was a healthcare worker with PCR-confirmed SARS-CoV-2 infection or an uninfected control (not recorded which). The CDR3 reads CASSYGLAEETQYF. The DNA of the CDR3 is TGTGCCAGCAGTTACGGACTAGCGGAAGAGACCCAGTACTTC.